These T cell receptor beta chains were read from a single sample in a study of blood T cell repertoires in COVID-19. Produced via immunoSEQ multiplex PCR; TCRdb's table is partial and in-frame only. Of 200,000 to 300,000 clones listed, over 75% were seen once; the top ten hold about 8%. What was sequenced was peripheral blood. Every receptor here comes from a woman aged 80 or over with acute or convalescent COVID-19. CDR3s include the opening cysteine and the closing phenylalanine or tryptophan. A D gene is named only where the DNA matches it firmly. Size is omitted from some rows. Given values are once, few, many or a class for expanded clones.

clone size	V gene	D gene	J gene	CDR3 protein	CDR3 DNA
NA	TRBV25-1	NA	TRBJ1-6	CASSEQGITHSPLHF	TGTGCCAGCAGTGAGCAGGGGATTACGCATTCACCCCTCCACTTT
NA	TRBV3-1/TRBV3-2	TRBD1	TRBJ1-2	CASSQDPRGQGVNGYTF	TGTGCCAGCAGCCAAGATCCGCGGGGACAGGGTGTCAATGGCTACACCTTC
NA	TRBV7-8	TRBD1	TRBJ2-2	CASTHGDRFTGELFF	TGTGCCAGCACCCACGGGGACAGATTCACCGGGGAGCTGTTTTTT
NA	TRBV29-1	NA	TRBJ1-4	CMAWTGSSLTNEKLFF	TGCATGGCGTGGACGGGGTCCTCTTTAACTAATGAAAAACTGTTTTTT
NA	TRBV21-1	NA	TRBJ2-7	CASSKDPSCYEQYF	TGTGCCAGCAGCAAAGATCCCTCCTGCTACGAGCAGTACTTC
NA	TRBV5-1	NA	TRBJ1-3	CASSFQGGGNTIYF	TGCGCCAGCAGCTTTCAGGGAGGGGGAAACACCATATATTTT
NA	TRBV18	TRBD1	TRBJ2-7	CASSPGTASYEQYF	TGTGCCAGCTCACCAGGGACAGCCTCCTACGAGCAGTACTTC
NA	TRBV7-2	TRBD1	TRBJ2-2	CASSPQGAGELFF	TGTGCCAGCAGCCCGCAGGGGGCCGGGGAGCTGTTTTTT
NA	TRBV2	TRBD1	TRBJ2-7	CASRVDRGTYEQYF	TGTGCCAGCAGGGTAGACAGGGGGACCTACGAGCAGTACTTC
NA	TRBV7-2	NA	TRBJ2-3	CASSSDSFTDTQYF	TGTGCCAGCAGCTCCGACAGTTTCACAGATACGCAGTATTTT
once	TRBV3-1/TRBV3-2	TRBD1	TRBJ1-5	CASSEGQGRTQPQHF	TGTGCCAGCAGCGAGGGACAGGGGCGGACTCAGCCCCAGCATTTT
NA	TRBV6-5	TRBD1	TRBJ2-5	CASRRDSLIQETQYF	TGTGCCAGCAGGAGGGACAGCCTGATACAAGAGACCCAGTACTTC
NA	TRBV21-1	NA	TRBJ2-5	CASSTRAGTSGVYQETQYF	TGTGCCAGCAGCACCCGTGCCGGGACTAGCGGGGTTTACCAAGAGACCCAGTACTTC